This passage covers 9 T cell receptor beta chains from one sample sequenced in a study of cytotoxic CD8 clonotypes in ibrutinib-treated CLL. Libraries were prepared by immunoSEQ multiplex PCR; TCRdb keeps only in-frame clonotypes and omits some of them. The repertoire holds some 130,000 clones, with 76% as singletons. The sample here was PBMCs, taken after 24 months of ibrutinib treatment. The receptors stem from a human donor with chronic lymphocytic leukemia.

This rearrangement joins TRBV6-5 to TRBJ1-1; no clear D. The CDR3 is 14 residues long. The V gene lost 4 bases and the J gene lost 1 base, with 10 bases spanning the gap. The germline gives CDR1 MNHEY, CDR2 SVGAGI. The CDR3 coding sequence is TGTGCCAGCAGTTCCTCCTTGGGGAACACTGAAGCTTTCTTT. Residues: CASSSSLGNTEAFF.

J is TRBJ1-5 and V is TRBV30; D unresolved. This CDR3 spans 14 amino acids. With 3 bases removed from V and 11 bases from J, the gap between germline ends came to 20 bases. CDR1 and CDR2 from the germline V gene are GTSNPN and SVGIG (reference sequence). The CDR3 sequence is CAWSTPGNSRAQHF. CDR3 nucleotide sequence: TGTGCCTGGAGCACCCCGGGGAACAGTCGGGCCCAGCATTTT.

CDR3 sequence (DNA): TGTGCCTGGGCCACAACCGGGACAGGAGGCTACACCTTC. Amino acids: CAWATTGTGGYTF. The chain recombines TRBV30 with TRBJ1-2; TRBD1 agrees at 8 bases. The V gene's germline CDR1 is GTSNPN and CDR2 SVGIG (reference sequence). CDR3 size: 13 residues. After removal of 5 bases from V and 8 bases from J, the junction contained 10 bases not matched to a gene.

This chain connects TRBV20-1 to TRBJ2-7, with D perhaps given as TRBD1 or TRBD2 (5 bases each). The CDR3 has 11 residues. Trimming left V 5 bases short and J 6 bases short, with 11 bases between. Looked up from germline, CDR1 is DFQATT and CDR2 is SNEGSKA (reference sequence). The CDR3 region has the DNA TGCAGTGCTGGGACCCGTGGCGAGCAGTACTTC. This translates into CSAGTRGEQYF.

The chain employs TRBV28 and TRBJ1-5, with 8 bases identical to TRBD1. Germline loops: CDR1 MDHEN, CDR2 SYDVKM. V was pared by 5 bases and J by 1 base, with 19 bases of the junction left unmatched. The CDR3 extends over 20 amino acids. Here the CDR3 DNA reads TGTGCCAGCAGTCCTCCAGGGTGGGACAGGACCCCGTGGAGCAATCAGCCCCAGCATTTT. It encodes CASSPPGWDRTPWSNQPQHF.

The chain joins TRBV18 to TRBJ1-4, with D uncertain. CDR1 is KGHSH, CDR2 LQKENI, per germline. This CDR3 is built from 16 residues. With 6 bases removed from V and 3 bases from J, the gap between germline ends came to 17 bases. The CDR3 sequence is CASSPFVQRSNEKLFF. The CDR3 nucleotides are TGTGCCAGCTCCCCCTTTGTACAGCGGTCTAATGAAAAACTGTTTTTT.

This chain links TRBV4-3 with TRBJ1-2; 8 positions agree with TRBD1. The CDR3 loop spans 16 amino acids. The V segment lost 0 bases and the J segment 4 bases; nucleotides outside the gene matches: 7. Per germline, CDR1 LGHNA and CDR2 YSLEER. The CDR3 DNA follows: TGCGCCAGCAGCCAAGACCGCCTAGACAGGGGCTATGGCTACACCTTC. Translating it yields CASSQDRLDRGYGYTF.

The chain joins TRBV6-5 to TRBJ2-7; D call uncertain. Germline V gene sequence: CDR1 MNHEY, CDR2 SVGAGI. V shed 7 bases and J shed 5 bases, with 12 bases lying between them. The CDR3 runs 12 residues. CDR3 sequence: CASTRYGDEQYF. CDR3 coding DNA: TGTGCCAGCACCCGATATGGCGACGAGCAGTACTTC.

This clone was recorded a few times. The CDR3 sequence: CACPPGGGGDEQFF. The CDR3 DNA reads as TGTGCCTGTCCCCCCGGGGGGGGAGGCGATGAGCAGTTCTTC. This chain joins TRBV30 and TRBJ2-1, with 8 bases that match TRBD2. CDR1 is GTSNPN, CDR2 SVGIG, per germline (reference sequence). V was clipped by 6 bases and J by 8 bases; unmatched bases: 12. There are 14 residues in the CDR3.